The entry below gives a single T cell receptor (beta chain) sequence along with its context. This specimen belongs to a study of immune evolution from preneoplasia to lung adenocarcinoma. Some clones are missing from TCRdb's copy, which holds only in-frame ones; the method was immunoSEQ multiplex PCR. Of over 14,000 clones in the sample, approximately 81% are singletons; the top ten hold under 5%. The CDR3 totals 14 residues. V shed 3 bases, J shed 7 bases, and the junction held 5 bases outside the gene matches. Germline V gene sequence: CDR1 SEHNR, CDR2 FQNEAQ (reference sequence). Patient tissue came from resections in Japan or China, 2014–2017. Macro-dissection enriched premalignant or tumor cells before nucleic acid extraction.

The rearrangement links TRBV7-9 to TRBJ2-7; 11 bases match TRBD2. The sequenced material came from FFPE minimally invasive lung adenocarcinoma tissue. The sequence was collected from a person aged 65-85 years with lung adenocarcinoma. DNA for the CDR3: TGTGCCAGCAGCTTTAGCGGGAGGGCCCAAGAGCAGTACTTC. Protein: CASSFSGRAQEQYF.